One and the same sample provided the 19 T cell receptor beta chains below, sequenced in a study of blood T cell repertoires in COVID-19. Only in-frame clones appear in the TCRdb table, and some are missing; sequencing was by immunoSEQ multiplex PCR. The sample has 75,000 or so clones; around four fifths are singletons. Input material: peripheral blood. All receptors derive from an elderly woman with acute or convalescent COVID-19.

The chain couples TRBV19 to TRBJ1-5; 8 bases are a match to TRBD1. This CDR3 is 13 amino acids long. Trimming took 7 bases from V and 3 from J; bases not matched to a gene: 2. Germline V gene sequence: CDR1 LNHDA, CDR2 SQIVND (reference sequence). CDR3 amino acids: CASKTGVNQPQHF. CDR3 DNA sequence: TGTGCCAGTAAGACAGGGGTCAATCAGCCCCAGCATTTT.

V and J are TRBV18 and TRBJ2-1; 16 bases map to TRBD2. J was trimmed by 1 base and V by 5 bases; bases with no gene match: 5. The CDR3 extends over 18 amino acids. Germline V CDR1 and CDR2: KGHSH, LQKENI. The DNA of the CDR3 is TGTGCCAGCTCATCGGGACTAGCGGGGGGGAGGTCCTACAATGAGCAGTTCTTC. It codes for CASSSGLAGGRSYNEQFF.

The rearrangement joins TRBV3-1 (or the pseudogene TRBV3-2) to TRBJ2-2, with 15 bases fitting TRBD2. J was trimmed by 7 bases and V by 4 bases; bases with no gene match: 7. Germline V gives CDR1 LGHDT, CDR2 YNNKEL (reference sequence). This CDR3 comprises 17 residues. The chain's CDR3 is CASSPRTSGRADGELFF. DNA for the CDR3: TGTGCCAGCAGCCCCCGGACTAGCGGGAGGGCAGACGGGGAGCTGTTTTTT.

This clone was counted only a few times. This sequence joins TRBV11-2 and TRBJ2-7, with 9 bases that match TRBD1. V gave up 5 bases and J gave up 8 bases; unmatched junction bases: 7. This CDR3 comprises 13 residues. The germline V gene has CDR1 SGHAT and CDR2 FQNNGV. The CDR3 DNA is TGTGCCAGCAGCGAAGACAGGGGGGTCAAGCAGTACTTC. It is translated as CASSEDRGVKQYF.

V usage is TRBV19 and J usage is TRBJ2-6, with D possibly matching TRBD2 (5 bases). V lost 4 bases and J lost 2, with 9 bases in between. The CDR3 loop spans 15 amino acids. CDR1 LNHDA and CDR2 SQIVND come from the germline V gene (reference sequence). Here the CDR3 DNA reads TGTGCCAGTAGTACCGGACTGGCTGGGGCCAACGTCCTGACTTTC. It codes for CASSTGLAGANVLTF.

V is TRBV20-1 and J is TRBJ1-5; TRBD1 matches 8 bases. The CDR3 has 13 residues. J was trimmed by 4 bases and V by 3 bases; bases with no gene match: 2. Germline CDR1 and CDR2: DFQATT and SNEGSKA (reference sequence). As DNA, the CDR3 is TGCAGTGCTAGTCGGACAGGGAATCAGCCCCAGCATTTT. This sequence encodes CSASRTGNQPQHF.

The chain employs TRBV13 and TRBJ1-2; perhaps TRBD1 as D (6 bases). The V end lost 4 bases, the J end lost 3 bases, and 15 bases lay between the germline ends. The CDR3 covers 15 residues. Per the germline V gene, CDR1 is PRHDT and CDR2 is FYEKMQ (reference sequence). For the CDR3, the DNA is TGTGCCAGCAGCTCAACAGGGTCCCGGGACTATGGCTACACCTTC. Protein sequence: CASSSTGSRDYGYTF.

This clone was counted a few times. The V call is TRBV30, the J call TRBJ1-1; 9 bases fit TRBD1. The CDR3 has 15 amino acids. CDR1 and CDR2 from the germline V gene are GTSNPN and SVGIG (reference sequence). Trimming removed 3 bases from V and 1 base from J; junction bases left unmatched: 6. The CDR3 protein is CAWSGTGLTNTEAFF. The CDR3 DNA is TGTGCCTGGAGCGGGACAGGGTTAACGAACACTGAAGCTTTCTTT.

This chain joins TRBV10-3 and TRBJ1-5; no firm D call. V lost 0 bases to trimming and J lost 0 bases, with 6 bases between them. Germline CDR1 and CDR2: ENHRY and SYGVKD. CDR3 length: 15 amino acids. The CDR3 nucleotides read TGTGCCATCAGTGAGTCCGGGTATAGCAATCAGCCCCAGCATTTT. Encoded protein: CAISESGYSNQPQHF.

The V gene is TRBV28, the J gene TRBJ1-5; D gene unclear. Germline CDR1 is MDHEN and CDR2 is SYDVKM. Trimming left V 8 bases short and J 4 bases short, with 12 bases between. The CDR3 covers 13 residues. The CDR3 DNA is TGTGCCAGCGGGCAGCCCCCGAATCAGCCCCAGCATTTT. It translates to CASGQPPNQPQHF.

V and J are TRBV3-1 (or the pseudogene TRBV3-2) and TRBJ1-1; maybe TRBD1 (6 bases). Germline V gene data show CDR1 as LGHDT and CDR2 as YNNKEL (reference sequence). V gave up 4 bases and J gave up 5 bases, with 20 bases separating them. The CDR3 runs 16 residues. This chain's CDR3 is CASSPTPRGGSTEAFF. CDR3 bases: TGTGCCAGCAGCCCTACCCCCAGAGGGGGAAGTACTGAAGCTTTCTTT.

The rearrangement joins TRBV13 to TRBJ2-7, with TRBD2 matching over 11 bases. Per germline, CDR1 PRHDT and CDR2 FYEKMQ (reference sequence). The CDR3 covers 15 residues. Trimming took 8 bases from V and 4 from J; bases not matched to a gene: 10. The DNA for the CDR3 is TGTGCCAGCCCCCTCTTAGCGGGGGGGCAGTACGAGCAGTACTTC. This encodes CASPLLAGGQYEQYF.

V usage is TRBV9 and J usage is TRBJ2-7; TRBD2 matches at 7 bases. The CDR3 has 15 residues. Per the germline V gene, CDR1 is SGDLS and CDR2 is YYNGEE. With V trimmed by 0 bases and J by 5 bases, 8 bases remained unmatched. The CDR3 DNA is TGTGCCAGCAGCGTAGCTCCTTTTGGGGGGGACGAGCAGTACTTC. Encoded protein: CASSVAPFGGDEQYF.

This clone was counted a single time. As DNA, the CDR3 is TGCAGCGTTGGGGGGGGTAACATGAACACTGAAGCTTTCTTT. Translation: CSVGGGNMNTEAFF. The chain is built from TRBV29-1 and TRBJ1-1; TRBD1 is a possible D gene (5 bases). Germline assignment: CDR1 SQVTM and CDR2 ANQGSEA. The CDR3 is made up of 14 amino acids. V lost 4 bases to trimming and J lost 0 bases, with 12 bases between them. Together with reference TRBV29-1 and TRBJ1-1, the CDR3 gives the full variable domain: SAVISQKPSRDICQRGTSLTIQCQVDSQVTMMFWYRQQPGQSLTLIATANQGSEATYESGFVIDKFPISRPNLTFSTLTVSNMSPEDSSIYLCSVGGGNMNTEAFFGQGTRLTVV.

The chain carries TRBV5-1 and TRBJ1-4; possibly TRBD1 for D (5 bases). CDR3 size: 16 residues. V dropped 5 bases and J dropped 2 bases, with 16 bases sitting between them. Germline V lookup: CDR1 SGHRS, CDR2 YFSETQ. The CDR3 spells CASSWGVPSTNEKLFF. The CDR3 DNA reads TGCGCCAGCAGTTGGGGGGTTCCCTCCACTAATGAAAAACTGTTTTTT.

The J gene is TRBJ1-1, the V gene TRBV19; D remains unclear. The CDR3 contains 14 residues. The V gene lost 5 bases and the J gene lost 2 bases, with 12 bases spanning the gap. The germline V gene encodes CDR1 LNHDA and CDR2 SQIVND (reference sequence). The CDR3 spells CASSSLGTNTEAFF. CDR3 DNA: TGTGCCAGTAGTTCACTAGGCACTAACACTGAAGCTTTCTTT.

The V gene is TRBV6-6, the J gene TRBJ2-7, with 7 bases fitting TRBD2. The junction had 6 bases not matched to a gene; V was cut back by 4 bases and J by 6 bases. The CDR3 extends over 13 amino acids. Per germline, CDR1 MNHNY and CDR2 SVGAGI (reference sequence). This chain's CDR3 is CASSLSLAVEQYF. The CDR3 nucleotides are TGTGCCAGCAGTTTGTCCCTAGCGGTCGAGCAGTACTTC.

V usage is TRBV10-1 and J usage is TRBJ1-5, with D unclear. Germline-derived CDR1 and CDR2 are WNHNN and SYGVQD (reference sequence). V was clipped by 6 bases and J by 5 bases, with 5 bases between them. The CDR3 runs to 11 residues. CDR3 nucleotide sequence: TGCGCCAGCAGGGTAGATCAGCCCCAGCATTTT. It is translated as CASRVDQPQHF.

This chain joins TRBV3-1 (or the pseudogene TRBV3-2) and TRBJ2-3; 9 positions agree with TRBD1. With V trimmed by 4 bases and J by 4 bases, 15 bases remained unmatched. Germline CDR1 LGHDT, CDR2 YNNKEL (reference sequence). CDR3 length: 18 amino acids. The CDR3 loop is CASSPQAGTGFPPDTQYF. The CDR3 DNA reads TGTGCCAGCAGCCCTCAAGCCGGGACAGGGTTCCCCCCAGATACGCAGTATTTT.